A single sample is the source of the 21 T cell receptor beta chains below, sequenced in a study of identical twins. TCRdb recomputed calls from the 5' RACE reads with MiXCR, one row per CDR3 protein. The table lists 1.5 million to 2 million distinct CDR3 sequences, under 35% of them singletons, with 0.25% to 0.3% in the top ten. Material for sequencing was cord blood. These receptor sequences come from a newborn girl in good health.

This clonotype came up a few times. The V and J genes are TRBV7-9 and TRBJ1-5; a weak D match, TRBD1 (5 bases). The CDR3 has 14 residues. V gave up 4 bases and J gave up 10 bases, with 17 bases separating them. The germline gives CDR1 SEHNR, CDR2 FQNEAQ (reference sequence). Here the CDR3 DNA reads TGTGCCAGCAGCTCGGGGCAGTGGGGATCCCCCCAGCATTTT. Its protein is CASSSGQWGSPQHF. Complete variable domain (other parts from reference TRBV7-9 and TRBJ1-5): DTGVSQNPRHKITKRGQNVTFRCDPISEHNRLYWYRQTLGQGPEFLTYFQNEAQLEKSRLLSDRFSAERPKGSFSTLEIQRTEQGDSAMYLCASSSGQWGSPQHFGDGTRLSIL.

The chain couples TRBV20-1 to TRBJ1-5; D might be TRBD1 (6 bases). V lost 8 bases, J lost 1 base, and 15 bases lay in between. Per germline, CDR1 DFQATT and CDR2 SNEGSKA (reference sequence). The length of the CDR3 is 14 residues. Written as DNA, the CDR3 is TGCAGTAGCAGGGGAGTACGGAGCAATCAGCCCCAGCATTTT. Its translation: CSSRGVRSNQPQHF.

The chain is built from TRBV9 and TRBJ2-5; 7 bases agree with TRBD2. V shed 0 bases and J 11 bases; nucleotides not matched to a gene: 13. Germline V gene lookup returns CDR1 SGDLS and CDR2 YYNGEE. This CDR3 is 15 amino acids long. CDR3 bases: TGTGCCAGCAGCGTAGTTCCTAGCGGATACAATGAGCAGTACTTC. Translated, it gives CASSVVPSGYNEQYF.

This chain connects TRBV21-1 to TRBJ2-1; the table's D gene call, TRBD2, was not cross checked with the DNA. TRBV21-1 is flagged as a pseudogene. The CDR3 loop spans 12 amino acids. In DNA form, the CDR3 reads TGTAACGGACTAGCGGGGAACGATGAGCAGTTCTTC. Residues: CNGLAGNDEQFF.

CDR3 nucleotides: TGCAGTGCGCAAGCGATGGAGACCCAGTACTTC. It is translated as CSAQAMETQYF. The V gene is TRBV20-1, the J gene TRBJ2-7, with D unresolved. The end of the DNA fits TRBJ2-5 better, so the J call may be wrong. Germline V gene lookup returns CDR1 DFQATT and CDR2 SNEGSKA (reference sequence). This CDR3 is built from 11 residues.

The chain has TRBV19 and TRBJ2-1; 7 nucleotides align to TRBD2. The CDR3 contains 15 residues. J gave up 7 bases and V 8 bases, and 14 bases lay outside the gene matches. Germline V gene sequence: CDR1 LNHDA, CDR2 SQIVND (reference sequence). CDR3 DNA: TGTGCCAGTTCCCCGAGCGGGATAAAGGGGAATGAGCAGTTCTTC. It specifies CASSPSGIKGNEQFF.

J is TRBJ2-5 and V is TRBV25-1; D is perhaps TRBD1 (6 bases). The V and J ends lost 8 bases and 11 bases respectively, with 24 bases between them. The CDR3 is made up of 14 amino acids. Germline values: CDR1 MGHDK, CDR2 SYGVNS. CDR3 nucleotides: TGTGCCAGCCGCCCCGGGACAAAGCACAATGAGCAGTACTTC. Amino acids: CASRPGTKHNEQYF.

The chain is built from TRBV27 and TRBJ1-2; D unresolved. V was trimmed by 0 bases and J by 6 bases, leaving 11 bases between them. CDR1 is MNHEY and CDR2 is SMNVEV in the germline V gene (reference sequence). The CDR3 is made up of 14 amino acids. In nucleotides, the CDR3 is TGTGCCAGCAGTTTATCGCCGGGTATACATGGCTACACCTTC. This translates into CASSLSPGIHGYTF.

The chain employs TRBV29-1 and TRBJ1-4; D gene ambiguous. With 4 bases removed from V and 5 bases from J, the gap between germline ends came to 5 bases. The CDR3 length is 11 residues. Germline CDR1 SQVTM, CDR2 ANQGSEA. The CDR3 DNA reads TGCAGCGTTGTATGGAATGAAAAACTGTTTTTT. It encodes CSVVWNEKLFF.

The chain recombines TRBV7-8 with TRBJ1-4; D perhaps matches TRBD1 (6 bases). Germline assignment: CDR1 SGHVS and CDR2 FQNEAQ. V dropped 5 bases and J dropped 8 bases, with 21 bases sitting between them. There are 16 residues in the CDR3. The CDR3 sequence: CASSPGQFSAGEKLFF. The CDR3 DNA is TGTGCCAGCAGCCCTGGACAGTTTTCAGCGGGGGAAAAACTGTTTTTT.

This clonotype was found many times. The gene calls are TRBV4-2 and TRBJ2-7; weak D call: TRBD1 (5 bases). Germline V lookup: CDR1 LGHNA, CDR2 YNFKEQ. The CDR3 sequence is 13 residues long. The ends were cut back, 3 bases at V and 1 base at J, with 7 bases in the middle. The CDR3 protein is CASSHRDSYEQYF. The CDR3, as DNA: TGTGCCAGCAGCCACAGGGATTCCTACGAGCAGTACTTC.

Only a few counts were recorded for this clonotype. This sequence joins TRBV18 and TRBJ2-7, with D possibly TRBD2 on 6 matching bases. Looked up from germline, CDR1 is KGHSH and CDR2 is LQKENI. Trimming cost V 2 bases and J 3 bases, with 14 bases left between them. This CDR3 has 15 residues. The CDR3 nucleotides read TGTGCCAGCTCACCAATAGAGGGAGGAAGCTACGAGCAGTACTTC. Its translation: CASSPIEGGSYEQYF. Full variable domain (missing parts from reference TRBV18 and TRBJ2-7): NAGVMQNPRHLVRRRGQEARLRCSPMKGHSHVYWYRQLPEEGLKFMVYLQKENIIDESGMPKERFSAEFPKEGPSILRIQQVVRGDSAAYFCASSPIEGGSYEQYFGPGTRLTVT.

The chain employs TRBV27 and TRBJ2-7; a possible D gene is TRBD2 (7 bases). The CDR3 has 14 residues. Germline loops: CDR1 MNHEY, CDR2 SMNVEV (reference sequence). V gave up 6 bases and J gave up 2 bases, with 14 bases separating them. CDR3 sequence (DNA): TGTGCCAGCAGGGGGCGGGGGCCGACCTACGAGCAGTACTTC. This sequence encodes CASRGRGPTYEQYF.

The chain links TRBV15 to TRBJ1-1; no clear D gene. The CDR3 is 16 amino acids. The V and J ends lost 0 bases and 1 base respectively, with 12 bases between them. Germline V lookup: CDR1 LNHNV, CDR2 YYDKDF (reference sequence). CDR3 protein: CATSREGGSWNTEAFF. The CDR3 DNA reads TGTGCCACCAGCAGAGAGGGTGGCAGTTGGAACACTGAAGCTTTCTTT.

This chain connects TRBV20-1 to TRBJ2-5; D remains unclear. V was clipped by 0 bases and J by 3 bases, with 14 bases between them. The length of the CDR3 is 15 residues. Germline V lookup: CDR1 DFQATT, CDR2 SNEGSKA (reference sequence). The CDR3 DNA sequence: TGCAGTGCTAGAGATCTTGGACGATTTAAAGAGACCCAGTACTTC. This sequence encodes CSARDLGRFKETQYF.

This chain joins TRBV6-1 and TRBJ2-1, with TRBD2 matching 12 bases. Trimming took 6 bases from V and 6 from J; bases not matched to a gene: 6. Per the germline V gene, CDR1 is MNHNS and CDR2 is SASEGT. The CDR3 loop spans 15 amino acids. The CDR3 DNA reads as TGTGCCAGCAGCGAGAGGACTAGCGGGGTCAATGAGCAGTTCTTC. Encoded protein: CASSERTSGVNEQFF.

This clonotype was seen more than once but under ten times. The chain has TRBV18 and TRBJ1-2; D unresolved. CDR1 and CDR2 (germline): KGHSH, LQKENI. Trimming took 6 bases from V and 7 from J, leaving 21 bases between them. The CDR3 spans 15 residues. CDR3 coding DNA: TGTGCCAGCTCTCACCTCGGCGAGGTACAATCTGGCTACACCTTC. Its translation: CASSHLGEVQSGYTF.

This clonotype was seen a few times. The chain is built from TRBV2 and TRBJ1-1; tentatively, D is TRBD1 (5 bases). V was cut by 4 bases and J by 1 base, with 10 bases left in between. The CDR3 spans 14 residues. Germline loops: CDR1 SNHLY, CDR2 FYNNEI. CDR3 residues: CASSAQGGNTEAFF. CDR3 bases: TGTGCCAGCAGTGCTCAGGGAGGGAACACTGAAGCTTTCTTT.

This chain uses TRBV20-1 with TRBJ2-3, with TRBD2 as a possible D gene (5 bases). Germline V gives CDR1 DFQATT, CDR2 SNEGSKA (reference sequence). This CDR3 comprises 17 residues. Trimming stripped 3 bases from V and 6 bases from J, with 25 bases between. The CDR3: CSASVPEVPGGWDTQYF. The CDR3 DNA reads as TGCAGTGCTAGTGTCCCTGAAGTTCCAGGAGGATGGGATACGCAGTATTTT.

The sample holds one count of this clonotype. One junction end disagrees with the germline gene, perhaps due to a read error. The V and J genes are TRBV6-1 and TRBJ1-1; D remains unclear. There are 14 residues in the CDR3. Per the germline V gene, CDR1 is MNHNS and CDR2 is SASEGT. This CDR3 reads CVSKSGSSNTEAFF. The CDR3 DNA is TGTGTCAGCAAATCAGGCTCATCAAACACTGAAGCTTTCTTT.

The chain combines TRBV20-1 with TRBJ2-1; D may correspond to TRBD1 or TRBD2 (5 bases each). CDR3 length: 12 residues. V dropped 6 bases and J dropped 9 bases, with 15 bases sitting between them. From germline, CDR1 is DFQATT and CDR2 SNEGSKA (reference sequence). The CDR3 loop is CSAHRGLGEQFF. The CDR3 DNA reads TGCAGTGCCCATCGGGGCCTTGGTGAGCAGTTCTTC.